This T cell receptor beta chain came from a study of blood T cells in healthy people across ages. The study, taken as a whole, reports: The unknown donor CMV status may have confounded expanded clonotype changes.

Donors were healthy Caucasian individuals from Russia aged roughly 6 to 90. The count of this clonotype is one. Its antigen is unknown. Then a second PCR, running roughly 7 to 11 cycles, was carried out with a sample-barcoded 5' primer and a J-beta primer mix. Each cDNA molecule carried a tag from a template-switch adaptor that contained 12 random nucleotides. TCRdb analysed the 5' RACE reads with MiXCR anew, one entry per CDR3 protein. Counted here are roughly 1.4 million distinct CDR3 sequences, 59% occurring once; the ten biggest clones make up over 6.5%. This CDR3 region has 16 residues. V was pared by 0 bases and J by 9 bases, with 21 bases between. Germline V gene sequence: CDR1 MNHEY, CDR2 SVGAGI.

Sequenced input: blood. The chain employs TRBV6-5 and TRBJ2-7; D unresolved. This receptor was obtained from a man aged 18 to 30 in good health. CDR3 in DNA: TGTGCCAGCAGTTACTCGAATCCACCCGACGCGGCAGGGCAGTACTTC. The encoded protein is CASSYSNPPDAAGQYF.